The 12 T cell receptor beta chains listed next were all sequenced from one sample in a study of chemoradiotherapy in HPV16-positive cancers. Clones were sequenced by immunoSEQ multiplex PCR, and TCRdb holds only the in-frame ones, with some missing. The sample comprises about 32,000 clones, roughly 77% of which are singletons, and about 3.8% rests with the top ten. The source material was blood, sampled from a patient who underwent chemoradiotherapy. These receptors all stem from a human donor with HPV-associated anogenital cancer.

The chain links TRBV11-2 to TRBJ2-3, with D hard to call. This CDR3 has 12 amino acids. The V end was cut by 3 bases, the J end by 3 bases, with 4 bases between. Per the germline V gene, CDR1 is SGHAT and CDR2 is FQNNGV. The CDR3 region has the DNA TGTGCCAGCAGCTTTTTTACAGATACGCAGTATTTT. This encodes CASSFFTDTQYF.

This clone came up a few times. The gene calls are TRBV27 and TRBJ1-1; unclear D gene. This CDR3 has 17 amino acids. The germline V and J ends were trimmed by 0 bases and 0 bases, with 14 bases remaining between them. CDR1 MNHEY and CDR2 SMNVEV come from the germline V gene (reference sequence). In DNA form, the CDR3 reads TGTGCCAGCAGTTTATCGATCGGCGTAGGCATGAACACTGAAGCTTTCTTT. Protein product: CASSLSIGVGMNTEAFF.

DNA of the CDR3: TGTGCCAGCTCACCACCGGTCACACGGCGCTATGGCTACACCTTC. Amino acids: CASSPPVTRRYGYTF. The V and J genes are TRBV18 and TRBJ1-2; D is unresolved. The CDR3 covers 15 residues. Germline V gene sequence: CDR1 KGHSH, CDR2 LQKENI. V was trimmed by 0 bases and J by 4 bases, leaving 12 bases between them.

This chain uses TRBV18 with TRBJ1-1, with 7 bases matching TRBD1. Germline CDR1 and CDR2: KGHSH and LQKENI. Trimming removed 5 bases from V and 7 bases from J; junction bases left unmatched: 4. The CDR3 loop spans 12 amino acids. The CDR3 sequence is CASSMGQSEAFF. CDR3 bases: TGTGCCAGCTCAATGGGACAGAGTGAAGCTTTCTTT.

This clone was seen more than once but under ten times. The V and J genes are TRBV19 and TRBJ2-1; 7 nucleotides line up with TRBD1. The trim removed 5 bases at V and 7 bases at J, leaving 2 bases unmatched. The germline CDR1 and CDR2 sequences are LNHDA and SQIVND (reference sequence). The CDR3 is 12 residues long. The CDR3 loop reads CASSGDSNEQFF. DNA for the CDR3: TGTGCCAGTAGTGGGGACAGTAATGAGCAGTTCTTC.

This chain uses TRBV6-5 with TRBJ1-3; TRBD1 might be the D (6 bases). Trimming shortened V by 5 bases and J by 0 bases, and 11 bases separated the two germline ends. The CDR3 extends over 15 amino acids. CDR1 and CDR2 from the germline V gene are MNHEY and SVGAGI. The CDR3 region is CASSITGISGNTIYF. The CDR3 DNA sequence: TGTGCCAGCAGTATAACAGGGATCTCTGGAAACACCATATATTTT.

The V gene is TRBV13, the J gene TRBJ2-2; TRBD2 agrees at 9 bases. The ends lost 2 bases at V and 1 base at J; junction bases unmatched: 2. CDR3 length: 16 residues. CDR1 PRHDT and CDR2 FYEKMQ come from the germline V gene (reference sequence). The CDR3 is CASSLYSGGNTGELFF. The DNA of the CDR3 is TGTGCCAGCAGCTTATATAGCGGGGGGAACACCGGGGAGCTGTTTTTT.

The chain uses TRBV11-2 and TRBJ1-2, with no clear D. The CDR3 is 19 residues long. V lost 1 base, J lost 0 bases, and 21 bases lay in between. The germline V gene encodes CDR1 SGHAT and CDR2 FQNNGV. CDR3 loop: CASSLAPLSSLLANYGYTF. The DNA of the CDR3 is TGTGCCAGCAGCTTAGCCCCCCTCAGCAGCCTATTAGCTAACTATGGCTACACCTTC.

This clone was counted a few times. The CDR3 is CASSQQVNTEAFF. CDR3 coding DNA: TGCGCCAGCAGCCAACAGGTGAACACTGAAGCTTTCTTT. V usage is TRBV4-1 and J usage is TRBJ1-1; D is unresolved. CDR3 length equals 13 residues. The V gene lost 2 bases and the J gene lost 0 bases, with 4 bases spanning the gap. Per germline, CDR1 MGHRA and CDR2 YSYEKL.

This clone was observed a few times. This chain uses TRBV5-4 with TRBJ2-5, with 7 positions matching TRBD2. The CDR3 totals 17 residues. V lost 1 base and J lost 3; bases outside the gene matches: 12. Germline V gene sequence: CDR1 SGHNT, CDR2 YYREEE (reference sequence). CDR3 in amino acids: CASSLWGFGAGKETQYF. In DNA, the CDR3 is TGTGCCAGCAGCTTGTGGGGATTTGGAGCGGGGAAAGAGACCCAGTACTTC.

Only a few counts were recorded for this clone. This chain uses TRBV16 with TRBJ2-3; no firm D call. Trimming cost V 2 bases and J 4 bases, with 10 bases left between them. This CDR3 comprises 14 residues. CDR1 and CDR2 (germline): KGHSY, FQNENV. The CDR3 DNA sequence: TGTGCCAGCAGCCAAAGAGCCTGGCCAGATACGCAGTATTTT. This codes for CASSQRAWPDTQYF.

V is TRBV7-3 and J is TRBJ2-6; TRBD1 matches 7 bases. The CDR3 has 17 residues. V gave up 6 bases and J gave up 1 base; unmatched junction bases: 9. Germline V lookup: CDR1 SGHTA, CDR2 FQGTGA. Here the CDR3 reads CASRETGDGSGANVLTF. CDR3 DNA: TGTGCCAGCAGGGAAACAGGGGACGGGTCTGGGGCCAACGTCCTGACTTTC. The variable domain in full, with the rest retrieved from reference TRBV7-3 and TRBJ2-6, is GAGVSQTPSNKVTEKGKYVELRCDPISGHTALYWYRQSLGQGPEFLIYFQGTGAADDSGLPNDRFFAVRPEGSVSTLKIQRTERGDSAVYLCASRETGDGSGANVLTFGAGSRLTVL.